This TCR beta chain was sequenced in a study of blood T cell repertoires in COVID-19. This table comes from immunoSEQ multiplex PCR, and its TCRdb copy is limited to in-frame clones, with some not included. The data contain about 200,000 clones, 80% to 90% of them seen just once; the ten biggest clones take up around 2.3%. CDR1 is MNHNY, CDR2 SVGAGI, per germline (reference sequence). Trimming cost V 4 bases and J 3 bases, with 7 bases left between them. The CDR3 runs to 13 residues. The specimen was peripheral blood. This clonotype was obtained from a woman between 35 and 50 years old with active or convalescent COVID-19. This chain links TRBV6-6 with TRBJ1-3, with D perhaps TRBD1 (6 bases). Here the CDR3 DNA reads TGTGCCAGCAGTTCAGGGGTTGGAAACACCATATATTTT. Translating gives CASSSGVGNTIYF.